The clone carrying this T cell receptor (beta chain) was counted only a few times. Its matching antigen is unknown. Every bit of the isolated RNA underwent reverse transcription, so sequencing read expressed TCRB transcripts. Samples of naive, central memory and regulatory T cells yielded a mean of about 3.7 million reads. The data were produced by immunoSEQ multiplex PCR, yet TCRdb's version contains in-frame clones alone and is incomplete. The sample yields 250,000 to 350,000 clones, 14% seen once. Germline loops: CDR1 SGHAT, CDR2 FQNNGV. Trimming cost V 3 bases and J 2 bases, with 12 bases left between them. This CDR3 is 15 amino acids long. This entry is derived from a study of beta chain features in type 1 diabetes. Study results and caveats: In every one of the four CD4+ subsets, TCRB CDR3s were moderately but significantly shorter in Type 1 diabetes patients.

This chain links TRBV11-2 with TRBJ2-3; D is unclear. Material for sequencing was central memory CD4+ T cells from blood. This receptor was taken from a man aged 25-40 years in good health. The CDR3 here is CASSFGGLLTDTQYF. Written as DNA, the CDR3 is TGTGCCAGCAGCTTCGGTGGATTACTCACAGATACGCAGTATTTT.